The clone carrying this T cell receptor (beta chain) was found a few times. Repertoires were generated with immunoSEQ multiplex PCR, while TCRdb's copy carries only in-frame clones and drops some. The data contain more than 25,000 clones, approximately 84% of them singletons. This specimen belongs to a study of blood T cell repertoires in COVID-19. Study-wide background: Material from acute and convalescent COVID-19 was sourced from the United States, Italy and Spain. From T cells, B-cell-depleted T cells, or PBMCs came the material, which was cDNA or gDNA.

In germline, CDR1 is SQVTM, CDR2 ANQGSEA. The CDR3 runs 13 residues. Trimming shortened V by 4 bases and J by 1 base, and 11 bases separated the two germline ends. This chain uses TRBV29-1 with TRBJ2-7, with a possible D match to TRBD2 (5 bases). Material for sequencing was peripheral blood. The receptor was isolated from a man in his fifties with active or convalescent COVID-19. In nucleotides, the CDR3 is TGCAGCGTTGGTGCTAGCAGTTCCTACGAGCAGTACTTC. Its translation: CSVGASSSYEQYF.